A single sample is the source of the 27 T cell receptor beta chains below, sequenced in a study of identical twins. TCRdb passed the 5' RACE reads through MiXCR, listing each CDR3 protein once. The profile shows nearly 900,000 distinct CDR3 sequences, 9% to 15% of them singletons. The sample was also linked to a second study, of yellow fever vaccine responses in identical twins.

Sequencing was done on a sample of PBMCs. The receptors shown here come from a woman under 30 in good health.

This clonotype has a handful of counts. Written as DNA, the CDR3 is TGTGCCAGCAGCTTAGTGACTAGCGTGGGGGAGCTGTTTTTT. Residues: CASSLVTSVGELFF. The chain is built from TRBV7-6 and TRBJ2-2, with 8 bases lining up with TRBD2. V lost 1 base and J lost 8; bases outside the gene matches: 3. Per germline, CDR1 SGHVS and CDR2 FNYEAQ. The CDR3 has 14 amino acids. The full variable domain, its missing parts supplied by reference TRBV7-6 and TRBJ2-2, is GAGVSQSPRYKVTKRGQDVALRCDPISGHVSLYWYRQALGQGPEFLTYFNYEAQQDKSGLPNDRFSAERPEGSISTLTIQRTEQRDSAMYRCASSLVTSVGELFFGEGSRLTVL.

This clonotype appeared a few times. CDR3 bases: TGTGCCAGCAGCCAAGACGTCGGGGGCGTTGGGACCCAGTACTTC. This translates into CASSQDVGGVGTQYF. This chain joins TRBV3-1 and TRBJ2-5; D may be TRBD1 or TRBD2 (6 bases each). The V gene lost 0 bases and the J gene lost 7 bases, with 15 bases spanning the gap. Germline CDR1 and CDR2: LGHDT and YNNKEL (reference sequence). This CDR3 has 15 residues.

This clonotype was observed at least ten times. V gene TRBV20-1 combines with J gene TRBJ2-1; D is undetermined. Germline CDR1 and CDR2: DFQATT and SNEGSKA (reference sequence). This CDR3 comprises 9 residues. The CDR3 region is CRGYNEQFF. The CDR3 bases are TGCAGGGGATACAATGAGCAGTTCTTC.

This clonotype was recorded a few times. The rearrangement links TRBV28 to TRBJ2-5, with a possible D match to TRBD1 (6 bases). The CDR3 extends over 16 amino acids. V gave up 5 bases and J gave up 2 bases, with 18 bases separating them. Per the germline V gene, CDR1 is MDHEN and CDR2 is SYDVKM. CDR3 protein: CASSRLKNRVQETQYF. In DNA, the CDR3 is TGTGCCAGCAGTCGTTTAAAAAACAGGGTTCAAGAGACCCAGTACTTC.

The chain employs TRBV5-1 and TRBJ2-3; D gene ambiguous. V lost 4 bases, J lost 1 base, and 7 bases lay in between. The CDR3 is made up of 13 amino acids. In germline, CDR1 is SGHRS, CDR2 YFSETQ. The CDR3 sequence: CASSALGTDTQYF. CDR3 nucleotides: TGCGCCAGCAGCGCCCTTGGCACAGATACGCAGTATTTT.

This clonotype has a handful of counts. V and J are TRBV5-8 and TRBJ1-5; 7 bases are a match to TRBD1. Per the germline V gene, CDR1 is SGHTS and CDR2 is YDEGEE. There are 15 residues in the CDR3. The V gene end was trimmed by 5 bases and the J gene end by 4 bases; junction bases not matched to a gene: 9. For the CDR3, the DNA is TGTGCCAGCAGGCCCGGGACAGCCCTGAATCAGCCCCAGCATTTT. Translating gives CASRPGTALNQPQHF.

The chain couples TRBV20-1 to TRBJ2-1, with D possibly being TRBD1 (6 bases). V lost 7 bases to trimming and J lost 4 bases, with 14 bases between them. Germline V CDR1 and CDR2: DFQATT, SNEGSKA (reference sequence). The CDR3 has 13 amino acids. The CDR3: CSGGPPNYNEQFF. Written as DNA, the CDR3 is TGCAGTGGGGGGCCCCCAAATTACAATGAGCAGTTCTTC.

This clonotype was picked up a small number of times. The chain links TRBV11-2 to TRBJ2-7; 7 positions match TRBD2. Germline CDR1 reads SGHAT; CDR2 reads FQNNGV. The CDR3 has 14 residues. Trimming removed 1 base from V and 6 bases from J; junction bases left unmatched: 6. The CDR3: CASSLGTLAVEQYF. CDR3 nucleotide sequence: TGTGCCAGCAGCTTAGGGACTCTAGCGGTCGAGCAGTACTTC.

The CDR3 DNA is TGTGCCAGCAGTTTAGAACCTAGCGGGAGATCCAACGAGCAGTACTTC. It yields the protein CASSLEPSGRSNEQYF. The chain uses TRBV12-3 or TRBV12-4 and TRBJ2-7; 10 nucleotides agree with TRBD2. CDR3 length: 16 amino acids. The ends lost 1 base at V and 5 bases at J; junction bases unmatched: 8.

There are a few counts of this clonotype. The V call is TRBV28, the J call TRBJ2-2; no firm D call. CDR1 is MDHEN, CDR2 SYDVKM, per germline. The CDR3 is 14 residues long. Deletions cut 9 bases from V and 0 bases from J, with 11 bases between. The CDR3 sequence is CARARATNTGELFF. CDR3 sequence (DNA): TGTGCCAGGGCTCGGGCTACGAACACCGGGGAGCTGTTTTTT.

The V call is TRBV5-1, the J call TRBJ2-7, with 16 bases identical to TRBD2. The germline gives CDR1 SGHRS, CDR2 YFSETQ. Germline trimming cut 4 bases from V and 4 bases from J; bases unmatched to any gene: 14. The CDR3 totals 19 residues. The CDR3 is CASSQAAGLAGGPIYEQYF. The CDR3 DNA reads as TGCGCCAGCAGCCAAGCGGCGGGACTAGCGGGAGGGCCTATTTACGAGCAGTACTTC.

The V gene is TRBV7-2, the J gene TRBJ2-1, with 8 bases that match TRBD1. This CDR3 contains 12 residues. From germline, CDR1 is SGHTA and CDR2 FQGNSA. With 6 bases clipped from V and 9 bases from J, the junction kept 4 bases outside the gene matches. The CDR3: CASRQGASEQFF. Written as DNA, the CDR3 is TGTGCCAGCAGGCAGGGGGCTAGTGAGCAGTTCTTC.

With regard to this clonotype: A much larger clone lies one base from this, so it may be a read error. The chain employs TRBV9 and TRBJ2-1, with a tentative D call TRBD1 (5 bases). Germline assignment: CDR1 SGDLS and CDR2 YYNGEE. The CDR3 contains 15 residues. Trimming removed 0 bases at V and 7 bases at J, with 14 bases between. The CDR3 region is CASSVDSRRANEQFF. In DNA form, the CDR3 reads TGTGCCAGCAGCGTAGATTCCCGCAGGGCGAATGAGCAGTTCTTC.

This clonotype was observed many times. CDR3 sequence (DNA): TGTGCCAGCAGCCCCTCTACGAGGTCGGGAGACATTCAGTACTTC. Encoded protein: CASSPSTRSGDIQYF. The chain couples TRBV3-1 to TRBJ2-4; weak D call: TRBD2 (6 bases). Germline V gives CDR1 LGHDT, CDR2 YNNKEL (reference sequence). V shed 4 bases and J shed 8 bases, with 18 bases lying between them. The CDR3 contains 15 residues.

In this sample, this clonotype turned up a few times. The rearrangement joins TRBV2 to TRBJ2-3, with 7 bases lining up with TRBD2. V lost 3 bases to trimming and J lost 4 bases; unmatched junction nucleotides: 7. Germline-derived CDR1 and CDR2 are SNHLY and FYNNEI. This CDR3 spans 15 amino acids. The CDR3 coding sequence is TGTGCCAGCAGTGATTTGACGGGAGGATCAGATACGCAGTATTTT. It is translated as CASSDLTGGSDTQYF. Variable domain in full (rest from reference TRBV2 and TRBJ2-3): EPEVTQTPSHQVTQMGQEVILRCVPISNHLYFYWYRQILGQKVEFLVSFYNNEISEKSEIFDDQFSVERPDGSNFTLKIRSTKLEDSAMYFCASSDLTGGSDTQYFGPGTRLTVL.

This clonotype was detected many times. The chain recombines TRBV28 with TRBJ2-2; no definite D call. Germline CDR1 and CDR2: MDHEN and SYDVKM. The CDR3 contains 15 residues. V lost 3 bases, J lost 3 bases, and 11 bases lay in between. This chain's CDR3 is CASSFGNSDTGELFF. The CDR3 DNA follows: TGTGCCAGCAGTTTTGGTAACAGCGACACCGGGGAGCTGTTTTTT.

The chain is built from TRBV12-5 and TRBJ2-1; 7 nucleotides match TRBD2. The CDR3 is 15 amino acids. From germline, CDR1 is LGHNT and CDR2 FRNRAP. The V and J ends lost 1 base and 4 bases, in that order; junction bases with no gene match: 4. The CDR3 coding sequence is TGTGCTAGTGGTTTGGGCCTAGCGGCTTACAATGAGCAGTTCTTC. This codes for CASGLGLAAYNEQFF. The whole variable domain, filled in from reference TRBV12-5 and TRBJ2-1, reads DARVTQTPRHKVTEMGQEVTMRCQPILGHNTVFWYRQTMMQGLELLAYFRNRAPLDDSGMPKDRFSAEMPDATLATLKIQPSEPRDSAVYFCASGLGLAAYNEQFFGPGTRLTVL.

The V and J genes are TRBV10-3 and TRBJ2-3; D remains ambiguous. Germline CDR1 is ENHRY and CDR2 is SYGVKD. This CDR3 comprises 13 residues. Trimming took off 6 bases at V and 2 bases at J, with 9 bases between the two ends. This chain's CDR3 is CAIRWATTDTQYF. The CDR3 DNA follows: TGTGCCATCAGATGGGCTACCACAGATACGCAGTATTTT.

This clonotype has only a few counts. The chain joins TRBV6-1 to TRBJ1-3; D is uncertain. The V and J ends lost 1 base and 2 bases respectively, with 12 bases between them. The CDR3 spans 16 residues. Germline assignment: CDR1 MNHNS and CDR2 SASEGT. CDR3 residues: CASSEDMSTTGNTIYF. In DNA form, the CDR3 reads TGTGCCAGCAGTGAAGATATGAGCACGACTGGAAACACCATATATTTT.

This clonotype was observed a handful of times. One base away lies a much larger clone, so this may be a sequencing read error. This sequence joins TRBV12-3 or TRBV12-4 and TRBJ1-1, with TRBD1 matching over 7 bases. Trimming took 5 bases from V and 4 from J; bases not matched to a gene: 1. This CDR3 is built from 12 residues. CDR3 bases: TGTGCCAGCAGTAACAGGGGCACTGAAGCTTTCTTT. Protein: CASSNRGTEAFF.

This clonotype was counted a few times. The J gene is TRBJ2-1, the V gene TRBV18; 7 bases agree with TRBD2. The CDR3 has 13 amino acids. The junction had 3 bases not matched to a gene; V was cut back by 3 bases and J by 7 bases. CDR1 KGHSH and CDR2 LQKENI come from the germline V gene. The CDR3 protein is CASSPGGINEQFF. CDR3 bases: TGTGCCAGCTCACCGGGAGGGATTAATGAGCAGTTCTTC.

This clonotype has only one observation. The CDR3 nucleotides read TGTGCCAGCAGTACCCAAGGGTCTTCTAATCAGCCCCAGCATTTT. The encoded protein is CASSTQGSSNQPQHF. The chain is built from TRBV28 and TRBJ1-5, with D hard to call. Per the germline V gene, CDR1 is MDHEN and CDR2 is SYDVKM. This CDR3 has 15 residues. V gave up 5 bases and J gave up 4 bases, with 15 bases separating them.

This clonotype has only a few counts. The chain carries TRBV20-1 and TRBJ2-3; D is possibly TRBD1 (5 bases). V was trimmed by 2 bases and J by 4 bases, leaving 7 bases between them. The germline gives CDR1 DFQATT, CDR2 SNEGSKA (reference sequence). This CDR3 has 12 residues. This chain's CDR3 is CSARQGADTQYF. CDR3 nucleotide sequence: TGCAGTGCTAGACAGGGTGCAGATACGCAGTATTTT.

In this sample, this clonotype turned up once. The rearrangement links TRBV27 to TRBJ2-3, with 7 positions matching TRBD2. Germline V gene lookup returns CDR1 MNHEY and CDR2 SMNVEV (reference sequence). V shed 1 base and J 5 bases; nucleotides not matched to a gene: 3. The CDR3 has 14 residues. The CDR3 protein is CASSLWDYGDTQYF. The CDR3, as DNA: TGTGCCAGCAGTTTATGGGACTACGGAGATACGCAGTATTTT.

This clonotype showed up just a few times. V is TRBV7-9 and J is TRBJ2-2; no reliable D call. Trimming cost V 7 bases and J 7 bases, with 10 bases left between them. The CDR3 is 12 amino acids. Germline V lookup: CDR1 SEHNR, CDR2 FQNEAQ (reference sequence). CDR3 in DNA: TGTGCCAGCACCCATAACGGCGGGGAGCTGTTTTTT. This sequence encodes CASTHNGGELFF.

The rearrangement uses TRBV15 and TRBJ1-4, with 7 bases lining up with TRBD1. V lost 7 bases to trimming and J lost 2 bases; unmatched junction nucleotides: 4. This CDR3 comprises 14 residues. The germline V gene encodes CDR1 LNHNV and CDR2 YYDKDF (reference sequence). The chain's CDR3 is CATTGQATNEKLFF. The CDR3 nucleotides read TGTGCCACCACCGGACAGGCGACTAATGAAAAACTGTTTTTT.

V and J are TRBV9 and TRBJ2-1; D possibly matches TRBD1 or TRBD2 (5 bases each). CDR1 SGDLS and CDR2 YYNGEE come from the germline V gene. The V end was cut by 2 bases, the J end by 10 bases, with 13 bases between. The CDR3 sequence is 13 residues long. DNA of the CDR3: TGTGCCAGCAGCGTCGGGACCGCAACCGAGCAGTTCTTC. This sequence encodes CASSVGTATEQFF.